The rows below give T cell receptor beta chains drawn from one sample of a study of blood T cell repertoires in COVID-19. Assay: immunoSEQ multiplex PCR; the TCRdb copy retains only in-frame clones and omits some. The profile shows 150,000 to 200,000 clones, more than 70% of them singletons. The sequenced material came from peripheral blood. These receptors came from a man aged 35-49 years with active or convalescent COVID-19. CDR3s include the opening cysteine and the closing phenylalanine or tryptophan. Each record gives: clone size, J gene, D gene, V gene, CDR3 DNA, CDR3 protein. The D gene is left open where the match is weak. Some rows mark clone size as missing; the rest say once, few, many or name a class of expanded clone.

NA | TRBJ2-1 | NA | TRBV2 | TGTGCCAACAGGAGGGGGGGGAACAATGAGCAGTTCTTC | CANRRGGNNEQFF
few | TRBJ1-5 | NA | TRBV19 | TGTGCCAGTAGTTCACCTCAGGGCATTCGGAGCAATCAGCCCCAGCATTTT | CASSSPQGIRSNQPQHF
NA | TRBJ2-5 | NA | TRBV5-1 | TGCGCCAGCAGCTCACAGCGGGTAGCAGGAGAGACCCAGTACTTC | CASSSQRVAGETQYF
NA | TRBJ1-1 | NA | TRBV6-6 | TGTGCCAGCAGCATCAGGCTTAAGGACACTGAAGCTTTCTTT | CASSIRLKDTEAFF
NA | TRBJ1-2 | NA | TRBV9 | TGTGCCAGCAGCGTAGTCGGGACAAGCTATGGCTACACCTTC | CASSVVGTSYGYTF
NA | TRBJ2-2 | TRBD2 | TRBV7-2 | TGTGCCAGCAGCTTAGCCTCGACTAGCGCCAGAGCCGGGGAGCTGTTTTTT | CASSLASTSARAGELFF
once | TRBJ1-2 | TRBD1 | TRBV5-6 | TGTGCCAGCAGTCAGACAGGGGGCTATGGCTACACCTTC | CASSQTGGYGYTF
NA | TRBJ2-3 | TRBD1 | TRBV5-1 | TGCGCCAGCAGCTTGAGACAGGGGGTCCCTTACACAGATACGCAGTATTTT | CASSLRQGVPYTDTQYF
NA | TRBJ2-7 | NA | TRBV6-6 | TGTGCCAGCAGCCCCCCCGGCTCCTACGAGCAGTACTTC | CASSPPGSYEQYF
NA | TRBJ2-5 | TRBD2 | TRBV11-2 | TGTGCCAGCAGCCTTTTTTCTAGCGGGAGGAGAGAGACCCAGTACTTC | CASSLFSSGRRETQYF
NA | TRBJ1-2 | NA | TRBV19 | TGTGCCAGTAGTCCGGGGGGCGACTATGGCTACACCTTC | CASSPGGDYGYTF
NA | TRBJ2-1 | TRBD2 | TRBV7-7 | TGTGCCAGCAGCAGACTAGCGGGCGGTTTCGATGAGCAGTTCTTC | CASSRLAGGFDEQFF
NA | TRBJ2-7 | TRBD2 | TRBV29-1 | TGCAGCGTTTGGACTAGCGGGAGTGTCTACGAGCAGTACTTC | CSVWTSGSVYEQYF
NA | TRBJ1-1 | NA | TRBV14 | TGTGCCAGCAGCCAGGTACCCCCGCAAAGTGGCCTTGAAGCTTTCTTT | CASSQVPPQSGLEAFF
NA | TRBJ1-1 | NA | TRBV5-1 | TGCGCCAGCAGCTTGGACAGGAACACTGAAGCTTTCTTT | CASSLDRNTEAFF
NA | TRBJ2-1 | TRBD2 | TRBV24-1 | TGTGCCACCAGTGATTTCGGGACTAGCGTCTACAATGAGCAGTTCTTC | CATSDFGTSVYNEQFF
NA | TRBJ2-5 | NA | TRBV18 | TGTGCCAGCTCACCTACCGGGACTCTACAAGAGACCCAGTACTTC | CASSPTGTLQETQYF
once | TRBJ1-5 | NA | TRBV7-3 | TGTGCCAGCAGCCCCCTATATGAGCCCCAGCATTTT | CASSPLYEPQHF
NA | TRBJ2-7 | NA | TRBV28 | TGTGCCAGCAAAACCGGGACAAACTCGTACGAGCAGTACTTC | CASKTGTNSYEQYF
few | TRBJ2-7 | TRBD2 | TRBV11-2 | TGTGCCAGCAGCCCCCAGGCTAGCGGGGGATACGAGCAGTACTTC | CASSPQASGGYEQYF
NA | TRBJ1-4 | TRBD1 | TRBV7-2 | TGTGCCAGCAGCGGACAGGCCCCTGGTGCGTCAATTAATGAAAAACTGTTTTTT | CASSGQAPGASINEKLFF
NA | TRBJ2-7 | NA | TRBV23-1 | TGCGCCAGCAGTCAATCCCCAACGGAGTACGAGCAGTACTTC | CASSQSPTEYEQYF
NA | TRBJ1-3 | NA | TRBV6-6 | TGTGCCAGCAGTCCACAGATGTCTGGAAACACCATATATTTT | CASSPQMSGNTIYF
NA | TRBJ1-4 | NA | TRBV19 | TGTGCCAGTAGTATCAGGACATCTAATGAAAAACTGTTTTTT | CASSIRTSNEKLFF
once | TRBJ2-5 | NA | TRBV7-2 | TGTGCCAGCAGCTTAAGGTGGGAACTAGCAGAGAAGACCCAGTACTTC | CASSLRWELAEKTQYF
NA | TRBJ2-3 | NA | TRBV27 | TGTGCCAGCAGTCTCGGTAGGACAGTCACAGATACGCAGTATTTT | CASSLGRTVTDTQYF
NA | TRBJ1-3 | NA | TRBV3-1/TRBV3-2 | TGTGCCAGCAGCCAAGATGCTGGCGGTTCCTCTGGAAACACCATATATTTT | CASSQDAGGSSGNTIYF
NA | TRBJ2-1 | NA | TRBV5-1 | TGCGCCAGCAGCTTTACGGGGTACAATGAGCAGTTCTTC | CASSFTGYNEQFF
NA | TRBJ1-2 | NA | TRBV7-3 | TGTGCCAGCAGCCCCGACGGGGGGCGTGGTGGCTACACCTTC | CASSPDGGRGGYTF
NA | TRBJ2-7 | NA | TRBV5-1 | TGCGCCAGCAGCCATCTCGAGGGCCCTCCCTCGGACGAGCAGTACTTC | CASSHLEGPPSDEQYF
NA | TRBJ1-2 | NA | TRBV20-1 | TGCAGTGCTATAGTCCGGGGAGGCTACACCTTC | CSAIVRGGYTF
NA | TRBJ1-3 | TRBD1 | TRBV6-5 | TGTGCCAGCAGTTACGGACAGGGGTCGGGAAACACCATATATTTT | CASSYGQGSGNTIYF
NA | TRBJ2-7 | TRBD1 | TRBV19 | TGTGCCAGTAGTGTTCAGTCCGGGACAGGGTATAACTACGAGCAGTACTTC | CASSVQSGTGYNYEQYF
NA | TRBJ1-3 | NA | TRBV13 | TGTGCCAGCAGCAGATTAGGGGGTATTGGAAACACCATATATTTT | CASSRLGGIGNTIYF
NA | TRBJ1-4 | TRBD1 | TRBV4-2 | TGTGCCAGCAGCCAACTCGGACAGGGAGGAGGAGATGAAAAACTGTTTTTT | CASSQLGQGGGDEKLFF
NA | TRBJ2-2 | TRBD2 | TRBV5-1 | TGCGCCAGCAGCCACGGACTAGCCGACACCGGGGAGCTGTTTTTT | CASSHGLADTGELFF
NA | TRBJ2-7 | TRBD1 | TRBV7-2 | TGTGCCAGCAGCTTAGGAGGGACAGGGGGCTTCGGGCAGTACTTC | CASSLGGTGGFGQYF
NA | TRBJ1-3 | NA | TRBV7-6 | TGTGCCAGCAGCTTAGCGGATCCCAGAGGGGGAAACTCTGGAAACACCATATATTTT | CASSLADPRGGNSGNTIYF
NA | TRBJ2-3 | NA | TRBV18 | TGTGCCAGCTCACCTACAACAGATACGCAGTATTTT | CASSPTTDTQYF
NA | TRBJ2-1 | NA | TRBV6-6 | TGTGCCAGCAGTTACGTCGAGCGGAGTAAAGCTGAGCAGTTCTTC | CASSYVERSKAEQFF
NA | TRBJ1-3 | NA | TRBV30 | TGTGCCTGGGATGGTAGCTCTGGAAACACCATATATTTT | CAWDGSSGNTIYF
NA | TRBJ1-2 | NA | TRBV25-1 | TGTGCCAGCAGTGAGCAGGATTTTTACGGCTACACCTTC | CASSEQDFYGYTF
NA | TRBJ2-3 | NA | TRBV25-1 | TGTGCCAGCAGTGAGAGGGCAGCGGCCGCAGATACGCAGTATTTT | CASSERAAAADTQYF
NA | TRBJ1-2 | NA | TRBV5-1 | TGCGCCAGCAGCCTTAGACTTTCTAACTATGGCTACACCTTC | CASSLRLSNYGYTF
NA | TRBJ2-1 | TRBD2 | TRBV10-3 | TGTGCCATCAGTCCTAACCCGACTAGCGACCACAATGAGCAGTTCTTC | CAISPNPTSDHNEQFF
few | TRBJ1-5 | NA | TRBV2 | TGTGCCAGCAGCCTTGGGGGGGGCAATCAGCCCCAGCATTTT | CASSLGGGNQPQHF
once | TRBJ1-6 | NA | TRBV10-3 | TGTGCCATCAGGAGCTCCTATAATTCACCCCTCCACTTT | CAIRSSYNSPLHF
NA | TRBJ1-2 | TRBD1 | TRBV19 | TGTGCCAGTAGTATAGCCATTGGGACAGGGGGCGGTGGCTACACCTTC | CASSIAIGTGGGGYTF
NA | TRBJ1-5 | TRBD1 | TRBV2 | TGTGCCAGCAGTGAGTTCCCGGGACAGAGCAATCAGCCCCAGCATTTT | CASSEFPGQSNQPQHF
few | TRBJ1-1 | NA | TRBV12-5 | TGTGCTAGTGGACAGCTTTACATGAACACTGAAGCTTTCTTT | CASGQLYMNTEAFF
NA | TRBJ1-2 | NA | TRBV6-4 | TGTGCCAGCAGCGAAGGAGAGAACTATGGCTACACCTTC | CASSEGENYGYTF
NA | TRBJ2-1 | TRBD1 | TRBV24-1 | TGTGCCACCAGTGATCCGGGACAGGGGAATGACAATGAGCAGTTCTTC | CATSDPGQGNDNEQFF
few | TRBJ1-2 | NA | TRBV5-1 | TGCGCCAGCAGCTTGATCGCAGCGGGCTATGGCTACACCTTC | CASSLIAAGYGYTF
NA | TRBJ2-3 | NA | TRBV3-1/TRBV3-2 | TGTGCCAGCAGCCAAGTCAGGGGTGTCACAGATACGCAGTATTTT | CASSQVRGVTDTQYF
once | TRBJ1-1 | TRBD1 | TRBV5-4 | TGTGCCAGCAGCTTGGGCCAGGGGGTAGGAACTGAAGCTTTCTTT | CASSLGQGVGTEAFF